Listed here are 9 T cell receptor beta chains from one sample, sequenced in a study of a mutant IDH1 vaccine in newly diagnosed glioma. This table comes from immunoSEQ multiplex PCR, and its TCRdb copy is limited to in-frame clones, with some not included. Of tens of thousands of clones listed, over 75% were seen once; the top ten hold about an eighth. Regarding time point: week 23, last vaccination. All doses held 300 ug of mutant IDH1 20-mer peptide, with topical imiquimod. These receptors' antigens are unknown. The source was PBMCs, collected from a glioma patient whose treatment included an IDH1 peptide vaccine. The receptors originated from a young man with glioma.

This chain links TRBV5-1 with TRBJ2-5; 7 bases are a match to TRBD2. The CDR3 has 15 residues. J gave up 6 bases and V 4 bases, and 12 bases lay outside the gene matches. Germline-derived CDR1 and CDR2 are SGHRS and YFSETQ. The CDR3 protein is CASSPARDYQQTQYF. The CDR3, as DNA: TGCGCCAGCAGCCCGGCCCGGGACTACCAGCAGACCCAGTACTTC.

The chain links TRBV6-1 to TRBJ2-1, with 9 bases lining up with TRBD1. The CDR3 spans 15 residues. Germline V lookup: CDR1 MNHNS, CDR2 SASEGT. V dropped 4 bases and J dropped 4; count of bases not matched to a gene: 5. CDR3 protein: CASSVDRGFYNEQFF. As DNA, the CDR3 is TGTGCCAGCAGTGTGGACAGGGGCTTTTACAATGAGCAGTTCTTC.

CDR3 residues: CASSIGTRGANEQFF. The CDR3 bases are TGTGCCAGTAGTATTGGGACTAGGGGGGCCAATGAGCAGTTCTTC. The rearrangement joins TRBV19 to TRBJ2-1; 8 nucleotides line up with TRBD2. The J segment lost 6 bases and the V segment lost 3 bases, leaving 7 bases of the junction unmatched. There are 15 residues in the CDR3. Germline values: CDR1 LNHDA, CDR2 SQIVND (reference sequence).

This clone was counted between two and nine times. This chain joins TRBV6-5 and TRBJ1-1; TRBD1 agrees at 8 bases. Per the germline V gene, CDR1 is MNHEY and CDR2 is SVGAGI. The CDR3 has 14 amino acids. The V and J ends lost 5 bases and 3 bases, in that order; junction bases with no gene match: 5. The CDR3 region is CASSPQGAYTEAFF. DNA for the CDR3: TGTGCCAGCAGTCCTCAGGGGGCTTACACTGAAGCTTTCTTT.

The CDR3 here is CASSLGLAVTQYF. The DNA for the CDR3 is TGTGCCAGCAGCTTGGGACTAGCGGTGACCCAGTACTTC. V and J are TRBV11-2 and TRBJ2-5; 11 positions agree with TRBD2. The V gene's germline CDR1 is SGHAT and CDR2 FQNNGV. The CDR3 length is 13 residues. The V gene end was trimmed by 3 bases and the J gene end by 7 bases; junction bases not matched to a gene: 1.

The V call is TRBV5-6, the J call TRBJ2-7; 8 bases agree with TRBD1. This CDR3 has 15 residues. Germline V CDR1 and CDR2: SGHDT, YYEEEE. The V and J ends lost 4 bases and 3 bases, in that order; junction bases with no gene match: 9. The chain's CDR3 is CASSPGTGEVYEQYF. The CDR3 DNA follows: TGTGCCAGCAGCCCCGGGACAGGCGAGGTCTACGAGCAGTACTTC.

This chain connects TRBV19 to TRBJ2-1; TRBD2 matches 13 bases. Germline V gives CDR1 LNHDA, CDR2 SQIVND (reference sequence). Trimming at V came to 7 bases and at J to 7 bases, leaving 7 bases not matched to a gene. The CDR3 spans 15 residues. The CDR3 nucleotides are TGTGCCAGTAAGTCCGGGACTAGCGGGAATAATGAGCAGTTCTTC. Its translation is CASKSGTSGNNEQFF.

The gene calls are TRBV25-1 and TRBJ2-3, with unresolved D. The length of the CDR3 is 17 residues. Germline lookup yields CDR1 MGHDK and CDR2 SYGVNS. V lost 4 bases and J lost 0, with 17 bases in between. In DNA, the CDR3 is TGTGCCAGCAGTGGGGGTTCTACAGAAGGCAGCACAGATACGCAGTATTTT. As protein: CASSGGSTEGSTDTQYF.

This chain uses TRBV5-1 with TRBJ2-1; 9 nucleotides agree with TRBD1. Germline CDR1 SGHRS, CDR2 YFSETQ. The CDR3 contains 15 residues. With 5 bases clipped from V and 4 bases from J, the junction kept 7 bases outside the gene matches. The CDR3 DNA reads TGCGCCAGCAGTGCCGGGACAGGGCGATACAATGAGCAGTTCTTC. This sequence encodes CASSAGTGRYNEQFF.